This TCR beta chain appears in the sequencing data of a study of T cell repertoires in cytomegalovirus infection. About the research overall: An indication of both CMV infection and matching HLA type came from public TCR beta signatures. General study findings and limits: Clonotype analysis showed dominance of the ex vivo response by HLA-C-restricted CMV-specific TCR beta clonotypes.

Turning to this clonotype: Its target is unknown.

TCRdb reprocessed the reads with MiXCR, giving one entry per CDR3 protein. The sample lists more than 250,000 distinct CDR3 sequences, around a quarter occurring once. The sequenced sample was cultured PBMCs, obtained from culture after CMV antigen stimulation. The clonotype originates from a human donor in good health (CMV status not recorded). Some clones in this sample may be carry-over from other donors' samples.

The CDR3 spells CASSQVGRRSYNEQFF. The CDR3 DNA follows: TGTGCCAGCAGCCAGGTCGGGAGAAGGTCCTACAATGAGCAGTTCTTC. V is TRBV3-1 and J is TRBJ2-1, with D perhaps TRBD2 (6 bases). V shed 3 bases and J shed 1 base, with 13 bases lying between them. This CDR3 is 16 amino acids long. Germline loops: CDR1 LGHDT, CDR2 YNNKEL (reference sequence).